Shown below are 8 T cell receptor beta chains from a single sample sequenced in a study of blood T cell repertoires in COVID-19. Some clones are missing from TCRdb's copy, which holds only in-frame ones; the method was immunoSEQ multiplex PCR. This table has over 85,000 clones, around 90% appearing once. The sample was peripheral blood. These receptors all stem from a woman in her seventies with acute or convalescent COVID-19.

The CDR3 region has the DNA TGCGCCAGCAGCTTGGTATGGACTAGCGGGGGTTACAATGAGCAGTTCTTC. The encoded protein is CASSLVWTSGGYNEQFF. The chain has TRBV5-1 and TRBJ2-1; 13 nucleotides line up with TRBD2. This CDR3 region has 17 residues. With V trimmed by 0 bases and J by 4 bases, 4 bases remained unmatched. In germline, CDR1 is SGHRS, CDR2 YFSETQ.

The CDR3 spells CASSERATYGYTF. The CDR3 nucleotides read TGTGCCAGCAGTGAACGCGCCACCTATGGCTACACCTTC. The rearrangement joins TRBV2 to TRBJ1-2; D gene uncertain. Germline CDR1 and CDR2: SNHLY and FYNNEI. The CDR3 is 13 residues long. Trimming removed 2 bases at V and 4 bases at J, with 8 bases between.

This rearrangement joins TRBV24-1 to TRBJ2-2, with D perhaps TRBD2 (5 bases). V dropped 5 bases and J dropped 1 base, with 7 bases sitting between them. This CDR3 has 14 amino acids. Germline CDR1 and CDR2: KGHDR and SFDVKD. The CDR3 DNA reads TGTGCCACCAGTGCCAGCGGGAACACCGGGGAGCTGTTTTTT. Amino acids: CATSASGNTGELFF.

This chain joins TRBV24-1 and TRBJ1-1; TRBD1 aligns across 9 bases. Looked up from germline, CDR1 is KGHDR and CDR2 is SFDVKD. The CDR3 is 17 amino acids. The V gene end was trimmed by 7 bases and the J gene end by 7 bases; junction bases not matched to a gene: 18. CDR3 in amino acids: CATSRSSTGTGPIEAFF. The CDR3 DNA reads TGTGCCACCAGCCGGTCATCGACCGGGACAGGGCCGATTGAAGCTTTCTTT.

The V call is TRBV4-2, the J call TRBJ2-5; TRBD1 is a possible D gene (6 bases). Germline values: CDR1 LGHNA, CDR2 YNFKEQ. The CDR3 length is 17 residues. Trimming shortened V by 4 bases and J by 1 base, and 19 bases separated the two germline ends. The chain's CDR3 is CASSPTQGGRGQETQYF. CDR3 coding DNA: TGTGCCAGCAGCCCCACCCAGGGTGGCAGGGGCCAAGAGACCCAGTACTTC.

The J gene is TRBJ2-7, the V gene TRBV28; the D gene is possibly TRBD1 (5 bases). Trimming removed 4 bases from V and 3 bases from J, with 10 bases in between. This CDR3 region has 13 residues. Germline CDR1 reads MDHEN; CDR2 reads SYDVKM. The CDR3 sequence: CASSWGRDYEQYF. The CDR3, as DNA: TGTGCCAGCAGTTGGGGCAGGGACTACGAGCAGTACTTC.

This rearrangement joins TRBV2 to TRBJ2-3, with TRBD2 matching 14 bases. The junction had 7 bases not matched to a gene; V was cut back by 2 bases and J by 3 bases. This CDR3 region has 18 residues. CDR1 and CDR2 from the germline V gene are SNHLY and FYNNEI. The CDR3 loop reads CASSENFGTSGRTDTQYF. CDR3 in DNA: TGTGCCAGCAGTGAAAATTTCGGGACTAGCGGGAGAACAGATACGCAGTATTTT.

The chain has TRBV5-1 and TRBJ2-7; TRBD1 agrees at 9 bases. After removal of 7 bases from V and 2 bases from J, the junction contained 7 bases not matched to a gene. Per the germline V gene, CDR1 is SGHRS and CDR2 is YFSETQ. The CDR3 contains 14 residues. For the CDR3, the DNA is TGCGCCAGCGGAACTCGGACAGGGGCCTACGAGCAGTACTTC. This translates into CASGTRTGAYEQYF.